The clone carrying this T cell receptor (beta chain) appeared a few times. No antigen is known for it. The germline V gene encodes CDR1 KGHSH and CDR2 LQKENI. The V gene lost 9 bases and the J gene lost 3 bases, with 21 bases spanning the gap. This CDR3 comprises 16 residues. This specimen comes from a study of T cells after yellow fever vaccination. Study in general: For low cell numbers, libraries were made with SMART-Seq v4 Ultra Low Input.

General study findings and limits: Peaking faster, on day 5 versus 15, the secondary response was nonetheless weaker. Within FACS-sorted repertoires, abundant clonotypes contaminating from the bulk population could be present. Booster sampling recovered most clones from primary vaccination (roughly 97% CD4, approximately 90% CD8).

Using its own MiXCR run on the 5' RACE reads, TCRdb lists one record per CDR3 protein. The table shows 90,000 to 150,000 distinct CDR3 sequences, with about 6.8% occurring only once. This clonotype originated in a man aged 18 to 29 who received the YFV17D yellow fever vaccine. The J gene is TRBJ1-5, the V gene TRBV18, with D uncertain. The sample in question was CD4+ T cells sorted from PBMCs, obtained approximately 47 days after the first yellow fever vaccination. The CDR3 loop reads CASPRSVRQFNQPQHF. CDR3 coding DNA: TGTGCCAGTCCTCGAAGTGTCCGGCAGTTCAATCAGCCCCAGCATTTT. The full variable domain, its missing parts supplied by reference TRBV18 and TRBJ1-5, is NAGVMQNPRHLVRRRGQEARLRCSPMKGHSHVYWYRQLPEEGLKFMVYLQKENIIDESGMPKERFSAEFPKEGPSILRIQQVVRGDSAAYFCASPRSVRQFNQPQHFGDGTRLSIL.